Listed below are T cell receptor beta chains from one sample, sequenced in a study of identical twins. TCRdb reprocessed the 5' RACE reads with MiXCR, giving one entry per CDR3 protein. The sample has about 240,000 distinct CDR3 sequences; over 9.5% are singletons. Sequenced input: memory T cells sorted from blood. The receptor set was obtained from a man in his forties or fifties in good health. Each CDR3 is given without its conserved first and last residue.

v_gene	j_gene	CDR3aa
TRBV18	TRBJ2-1	ASSPRSNAGGGNEQF
TRBV28	TRBJ2-7	ASRGDFQSSYEQY
TRBV11-2	TRBJ2-6	ASSLRTAPGANVLT
TRBV20-1	TRBJ2-1	SASPGGRLGNEQF
TRBV25-1	TRBJ2-6	AAGAGANVLT
TRBV7-2	TRBJ2-7	ASSFYGSSYEQY
TRBV3-1	TRBJ1-6	ASSSTGTGQWALH
TRBV10-3	TRBJ2-1	AISVSVNEQF
TRBV20-1	TRBJ1-1	SARTAFDMNTEAF
TRBV27	TRBJ1-6	ASSLYQGNSPLH
TRBV20-1	TRBJ2-7	SARRDRATYEQY
TRBV15	TRBJ1-5	ATSREQGWEYQPQH
TRBV5-4	TRBJ2-3	ASSSSGGGTDTQY
TRBV19	TRBJ2-5	ASSPTHRGLAQETQY
TRBV7-2	TRBJ2-7	ASSLAGGPQY
TRBV24-1	TRBJ2-2	ATSEPGGTGELF
TRBV6-1	TRBJ2-1	ASPRDLGNEQF
TRBV6-1	TRBJ2-7	ASGRDIKNLRA
TRBV7-2	TRBJ1-6	ASSLVSTGNTNSPLH
TRBV11-1	TRBJ2-4	ASSLGDLLGSSKNIQY
TRBV5-1	TRBJ2-7	ASSGQGGGFGSYEQY
TRBV12-3/TRBV12-4	TRBJ2-1	ASSLAAGASGGYNEQF
TRBV3-1	TRBJ1-6	ASSQDRRYSPLH
TRBV29-1	TRBJ2-4	SVEVQGVLNIQY
TRBV7-9	TRBJ2-5	ASSLDRTSGGETQY
TRBV7-8	TRBJ2-2	ASSLVVNTGELF
TRBV5-1	TRBJ2-2	ASSLRQGEAGELF
TRBV6-1	TRBJ1-3	ASSREYIVGNTIY
TRBV7-2	TRBJ2-3	ASSSRTGGSSQY
TRBV7-2	TRBJ2-3	ASSLEWDSELDTQY
TRBV20-1	TRBJ1-1	SAQGSSNTEAF
TRBV30	TRBJ2-7	AFQRGPSSYEQY
TRBV29-1	TRBJ2-1	SVGLHEQF
TRBV7-8	TRBJ2-1	ASSLTASGRSYNEQF
TRBV6-2/TRBV6-3	TRBJ2-2	ASRQHRGGIGELF
TRBV20-1	TRBJ1-6	SARGAGADSPLH
TRBV20-1	TRBJ2-2	SARFLAVNTGELF
TRBV6-2/TRBV6-3	TRBJ1-5	ASSYRAMGYSNQPQH
TRBV5-5	TRBJ1-5	ASSYGRTSNQPQH
TRBV5-5	TRBJ1-2	ASSTTGDINYGYT
TRBV4-1	TRBJ2-1	ASSQDPSFVRGQF
TRBV3-1	TRBJ2-6	ASREGANVLT
TRBV20-1	TRBJ1-2	SAYPTAPYGYT
TRBV4-1	TRBJ1-6	ASSQKGVGWDSPLH
TRBV11-1	TRBJ2-4	ASSPPGQGALSKNIQY
TRBV3-1	TRBJ2-7	ASSQETTGSYEQY
TRBV29-1	TRBJ2-4	SVEIRARQGNIQY
TRBV18	TRBJ2-7	ASSPSLFLSYEQY
TRBV27	TRBJ2-5	ASSQSSPETQY
TRBV15	TRBJ1-5	ATSRDPYSNQPQH
TRBV5-1	TRBJ2-1	ASSLAPYNEQF
TRBV7-8	TRBJ1-2	ASSLARDRPNYGYT
TRBV10-3	TRBJ2-1	AIAGRVNEQF
TRBV10-3	TRBJ2-2	AISESPPRNTGELF
TRBV19	TRBJ1-5	ASSEIPTGGNQPQH
TRBV7-2	TRBJ2-2	ASSLVLLPRTGELF
TRBV20-1	TRBJ2-3	SAPKPAADTQY
TRBV20-1	TRBJ2-3	SAQGRSKDASTDTQY
TRBV7-2	TRBJ2-5	ASSLVSTGETQY
TRBV7-3	TRBJ2-7	ASKTSSGSYEQY